A single sample gave rise to the 9 T cell receptor beta chains below, sequenced in a study of T cell repertoires in cytomegalovirus infection. MiXCR, applied by TCRdb to the reads, yields one record per CDR3 protein. The repertoire holds fewer than 1,000,000 distinct CDR3 sequences, with around 30% as singletons. Their specific antigens are unknown. Sequencing was performed on cultured CD8+ T cells from PBMCs, taken from culture after CMV antigen stimulation. Source of these receptors: a human donor in good health (CMV status not recorded). Some clones in this sample may be carry-over from other donors' samples.

The rearrangement uses TRBV7-6 and TRBJ2-7, with D perhaps being TRBD1 or TRBD2 (6 bases each). V was pared by 6 bases and J by 3 bases, with 12 bases between. Germline CDR1 and CDR2: SGHVS and FNYEAQ. The CDR3 spans 13 residues. CDR3 amino acids: CASSRGDNYEQYF. For the CDR3, the DNA is TGTGCCAGCAGTAGGGGGGATAACTACGAGCAGTACTTC.

CDR3 bases: TGTGCCAGCAGTGACTCGGCGGGGACAGGAGAAGCTTTCTTT. Translation gives CASSDSAGTGEAFF. This sequence joins TRBV6-4 and TRBJ1-1; the match to TRBD1 covers 8 bases. The CDR3 consists of 14 residues. The ends lost 0 bases at V and 8 bases at J; junction bases unmatched: 5. Per the germline V gene, CDR1 is MRHNA and CDR2 is SNTAGT.

CDR3 DNA sequence: TGCGCCAGCAGCCAAGTTTCTAGAGGGCAGGGTCCCCACAATGAGCAGTTCTTC. This gives the protein CASSQVSRGQGPHNEQFF. This chain connects TRBV4-3 to TRBJ2-1; either TRBD1 or TRBD2 may supply D (5 bases each). From germline, CDR1 is LGHNA and CDR2 YSLEER. This CDR3 is 18 amino acids long. The ends were cut back, 1 base at V and 5 bases at J, with 21 bases in the middle.

The gene calls are TRBV7-6 and TRBJ2-1; maybe TRBD2 (6 bases). Germline CDR1 reads SGHVS; CDR2 reads FNYEAQ. V dropped 1 base and J dropped 10 bases, with 11 bases sitting between them. The CDR3 sequence is 13 residues long. The CDR3 sequence: CASSLEKGREQFF. The DNA of the CDR3 is TGTGCCAGCAGCTTAGAAAAAGGGAGGGAGCAGTTCTTC.

This clonotype was counted only a few times. The chain is built from TRBV11-2 and TRBJ2-2; a possible D gene is TRBD1 (6 bases). Germline CDR1 SGHAT, CDR2 FQNNGV. Trimming took off 4 bases at V and 6 bases at J, with 15 bases between the two ends. The CDR3 covers 15 residues. CDR3 in amino acids: CASSSRDRPAGELFF. For the CDR3, the DNA is TGTGCCAGCAGCTCCAGAGACAGGCCCGCCGGGGAGCTGTTTTTT.

The rearrangement uses TRBV19 and TRBJ1-5, with D possibly being TRBD1 (6 bases). Germline V gives CDR1 LNHDA, CDR2 SQIVND (reference sequence). Trimming took 6 bases from V and 0 from J, leaving 21 bases between them. The CDR3 covers 18 residues. For the CDR3, the DNA is TGTGCCAGTAGATGGACAGTTGAGGGGATCTATAGCAATCAGCCCCAGCATTTT. Protein product: CASRWTVEGIYSNQPQHF.

The rearrangement uses TRBV19 and TRBJ1-5; no firm D call. Trimming removed 7 bases at V and 3 bases at J, with 16 bases between. The CDR3 totals 15 residues. Germline CDR1 is LNHDA and CDR2 is SQIVND (reference sequence). CDR3 nucleotides: TGTGCCAGTAACTTTCGAGGGTCCAACAATCAGCCCCAGCATTTT. It specifies CASNFRGSNNQPQHF.

V gene TRBV3-1 combines with J gene TRBJ1-1; D uncertain. The germline V gene has CDR1 LGHDT and CDR2 YNNKEL (reference sequence). The CDR3 contains 13 residues. The ends were cut back, 3 bases at V and 3 bases at J, with 8 bases in the middle. The CDR3 loop reads CASSHSGDTEAFF. In DNA, the CDR3 is TGTGCCAGCAGCCATAGCGGGGACACTGAAGCTTTCTTT.

The sample holds many counts of this clonotype. This chain connects TRBV7-2 to TRBJ2-1; tentatively, D is TRBD2 (6 bases). CDR1 SGHTA and CDR2 FQGNSA come from the germline V gene. The germline V and J ends were trimmed by 11 bases and 7 bases, with 15 bases remaining between them. The CDR3 sequence is 12 residues long. The CDR3 DNA sequence: TGTGCCGAGCTTAGAAGCGGGAATGAGCAGTTCTTC. This sequence encodes CAELRSGNEQFF.